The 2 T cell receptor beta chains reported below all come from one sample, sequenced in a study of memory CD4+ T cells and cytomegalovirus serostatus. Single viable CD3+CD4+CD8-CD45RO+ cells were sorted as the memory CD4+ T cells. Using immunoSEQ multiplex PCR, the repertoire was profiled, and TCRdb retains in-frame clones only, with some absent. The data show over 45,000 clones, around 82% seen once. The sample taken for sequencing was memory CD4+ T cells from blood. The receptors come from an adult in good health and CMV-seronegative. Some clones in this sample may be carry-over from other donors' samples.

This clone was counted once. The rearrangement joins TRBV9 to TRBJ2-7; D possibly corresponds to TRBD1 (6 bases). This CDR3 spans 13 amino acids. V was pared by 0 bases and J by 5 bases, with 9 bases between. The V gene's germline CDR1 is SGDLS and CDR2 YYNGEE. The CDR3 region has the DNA TGTGCCAGCAGCGTAGTCCAGGGGCACGAGCAGTACTTC. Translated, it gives CASSVVQGHEQYF. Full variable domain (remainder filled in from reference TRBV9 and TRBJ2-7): DSGVTQTPKHLITATGQRVTLRCSPRSGDLSVYWYQQSLDQGLQFLIQYYNGEERAKGNILERFSAQQFPDLHSELNLSSLELGDSALYFCASSVVQGHEQYFGPGTRLTVT.

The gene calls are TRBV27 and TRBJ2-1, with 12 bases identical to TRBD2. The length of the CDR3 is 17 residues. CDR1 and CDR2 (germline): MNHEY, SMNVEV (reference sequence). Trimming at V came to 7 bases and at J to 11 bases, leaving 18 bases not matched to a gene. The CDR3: CASKTQVLAGGPLKQFF. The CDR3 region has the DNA TGTGCCAGCAAAACGCAAGTTCTAGCGGGAGGGCCATTAAAGCAGTTCTTC.